Sequencing of this T cell receptor beta chain was carried out in a study of regulatory T cells in long-lasting Graves disease (dated by TCRdb to about 2021). Regarding the complete study: Antithyroid drugs had been taken for less than 3 months by newly diagnosed Graves' disease patients. The study was conducted in China and was registered as a clinical trial. Persistent Graves' disease patients were compared with newly diagnosed Graves' disease patients by peripheral blood TCR sequencing and RNA sequencing. A total of around 35 samples underwent TCR sequencing, from roughly 13 patients with persistent Graves' disease and around 20 patients with newly diagnosed Graves' disease. Paper-wide results and their limitations: Only peripheral blood was studied, because thyroid tissue, the primary lesion, was inaccessible. TRBV28, TRBJ1-2 and TRBJ2-5 were preferentially used in persistent disease, while TRBV20-1 and TRBJ2-1 were favored in newly diagnosed disease. Lower TCR Shannon entropy and fewer highly expanded clones were observed in persistent Graves' disease patients than in newly diagnosed patients, which suggested clonal expansion. Sequencing and analysis were limited to the TCR beta chain. Patients with persistent disease shared more public clonotypes (approximately 2,500) than newly diagnosed patients did (more than 900). As a limitation, the authors acknowledged that the small sample size may reduce accuracy.

Library generation was performed with multiplex PCR. The sequencing machine was an Illumina HiSeq 4000. iRepertoire HTBI primers and Arm-PCR amplification of CDR3 regions were used to construct TCR beta libraries. Before sequencing, the PCR products went through gel purification. From the authors' description of their analysis: Gene usage analysis of CDR3 amino acid clonotypes relied on the roughly 67 TRBV and 14 TRBJ segments identified across samples. COPE and FqMerger were used to merge filtered high-quality paired reads into contigs. BLAST was used to align contigs to the IMGT TRBV, TRBD and TRBJ reference genes, and CDR3 was defined following IMGT. Any clonotype with a frequency above 0.1% was counted as a highly expanded clone. Shannon entropy was used to measure repertoire diversity, and the Gini coefficient was used to measure V-J evenness. A clonotype was considered public if more than one individual shared it. The public reads were reprocessed in TCRdb via fastp at Q25 and MiXCR, keeping in-frame beta chains. Rows merge per CDR3 protein into single entries with the most common DNA and genes. The V and J calls, along with clone size, are taken from TCRdb and not from the paper's own processing. A total of over 300,000 distinct CDR3 sequences appear in this sample, 15% to 18% of them only once. Of the sample, over 20% falls within the top ten clones.

Looking up the germline V gene (reference sequence) yields CDR1 GTSNPN and CDR2 SVGIG. The CDR3 sequence holds 15 residues, the cysteine and phenylalanine included. Only the CDR3 DNA stays, 45 bases, in frame from base 1. Trimming accounts for 4 bases at V and 2 bases at J, while the number of junction bases matched to no gene is 9. The time point label, as the study defines it: newly diagnosed GD, antithyroid drugs for less than 3 months. For both TCR sequencing and RNA sequencing, RNA was extracted from PBMCs using TRIzol. The diagnosis of Graves' disease followed American Thyroid Association guidelines. The patients came from an endocrinology department in Xi'an, China. Each patient gave 8.5 to 9.5 milliliters of peripheral blood, collected in an EDTA anticoagulant tube. PBMCs were isolated by Ficoll Paque Plus density gradient separation without further T cell sorting. An Agilent 2100 Bioanalyzer and agarose gel were used to check RNA quality, while a NanoDrop 2000 measured RNA concentration.

This clonotype was counted many times. Its antigen specificity is not known. Within one base of it there is no much larger clone, and no base qualities were kept. This specimen consisted of peripheral blood mononuclear cells (PBMCs), obtained at new diagnosis, from a patient treated with antithyroid drugs. The TCR comes from a female donor with Graves disease. The chain joins TRBV30 to TRBJ2-7; 9 bases in between match TRBD2. CDR3 region: CAWMLSGSVTYEQYF. The base sequence is TGTGCCTGGATGCTTAGCGGGAGCGTTACCTACGAGCAGTACTTC.